The next 20 T cell receptor beta chains were all read from a single sample in a study of T cell repertoires in cytomegalovirus infection. One entry per CDR3 protein, called by TCRdb with MiXCR from the reads. This table holds hundreds of thousands of distinct CDR3 sequences, 11% found once. Material: PBMCs. The receptors shown here come from a human donor in good health (CMV status not recorded). Some clones in this sample may be carry-over from other donors' samples.

This clonotype was counted ten times or more. The gene calls are TRBV11-2 and TRBJ2-7, with 11 bases identical to TRBD2. CDR3 length: 18 residues. J lost 2 bases, V lost 4 bases, and 13 bases had no gene match. Per germline, CDR1 SGHAT and CDR2 FQNNGV. The CDR3 region has the DNA TGTGCCAGCAGCTCCCTTAATAACCTAGCGGGGGGCACCTACGAGCAGTACTTC. Protein: CASSSLNNLAGGTYEQYF.

This sequence joins TRBV28 and TRBJ2-3; 9 positions agree with TRBD2. After removal of 4 bases from V and 2 bases from J, the junction contained 4 bases not matched to a gene. Germline assignment: CDR1 MDHEN and CDR2 SYDVKM. The length of the CDR3 is 15 residues. The CDR3 reads CASSSRTSDTDTQYF. In nucleotides, the CDR3 is TGTGCCAGCAGTTCGAGGACTAGCGACACAGATACGCAGTATTTT.

In its sample, this clonotype was seen many times. The chain carries TRBV7-8 and TRBJ2-3; TRBD2 matches at 12 bases. The CDR3 runs 18 residues. From germline, CDR1 is SGHVS and CDR2 FQNEAQ. The V and J ends lost 5 bases and 4 bases, in that order; junction bases with no gene match: 13. CDR3 residues: CASSHPSGGAGLADTQYF. CDR3 sequence (DNA): TGTGCCAGCAGCCATCCTAGCGGGGGGGCCGGGTTGGCAGATACGCAGTATTTT.

This clonotype occurred many times. The V and J genes are TRBV2 and TRBJ2-2, with D possibly matching TRBD2 (5 bases). Germline V gives CDR1 SNHLY, CDR2 FYNNEI. The germline V and J ends were trimmed by 4 bases and 2 bases, with 8 bases remaining between them. The CDR3 loop spans 14 amino acids. The DNA for the CDR3 is TGTGCCAGCAGTGGAGCGGCTAACACCGGGGAGCTGTTTTTT. This sequence encodes CASSGAANTGELFF.

This clonotype was counted many times. The chain joins TRBV7-3 to TRBJ2-3; tentative D call: TRBD2 (6 bases). This CDR3 region has 14 residues. V lost 2 bases to trimming and J lost 4 bases, with 10 bases between them. The germline CDR1 and CDR2 sequences are SGHTA and FQGTGA. CDR3 sequence (DNA): TGTGCCAGCAGCTTATCGGGGGACCCAGATACGCAGTATTTT. Translation gives CASSLSGDPDTQYF.

The chain employs TRBV15 and TRBJ1-5; 7 bases align to TRBD1. The V segment lost 1 base and the J segment 2 bases; nucleotides outside the gene matches: 2. The V gene's germline CDR1 is LNHNV and CDR2 YYDKDF (reference sequence). This CDR3 contains 15 residues. Here the CDR3 reads CATSRVTGGNQPQHF. CDR3 in DNA: TGTGCCACCAGCAGAGTTACAGGGGGCAATCAGCCCCAGCATTTT. The whole variable domain, filled in from reference TRBV15 and TRBJ1-5, reads DAMVIQNPRYQVTQFGKPVTLSCSQTLNHNVMYWYQQKSSQAPKLLFHYYDKDFNNEADTPDNFQSRRPNTSFCFLDIRSPGLGDTAMYLCATSRVTGGNQPQHFGDGTRLSIL.

This clonotype was counted many times. V gene TRBV4-1 combines with J gene TRBJ2-1; no firm D call. The CDR3 runs to 14 residues. Per the germline V gene, CDR1 is MGHRA and CDR2 is YSYEKL. Trimming pared 4 bases from V and 9 bases from J, leaving 16 bases between. CDR3 DNA: TGCGCCAGCAGCCCTGCTCGGTTGGGCACTGAGCAGTTCTTC. It encodes CASSPARLGTEQFF.

This clonotype appeared a single time. V usage is TRBV20-1 and J usage is TRBJ2-6; the match to TRBD1 covers 7 bases. With V trimmed by 4 bases and J by 0 bases, 6 bases remained unmatched. Looked up from germline, CDR1 is DFQATT and CDR2 is SNEGSKA (reference sequence). This CDR3 comprises 16 residues. CDR3 sequence (DNA): TGCAGTGCTACTTCGGGACAGAGCTCTGGGGCCAACGTCCTGACTTTC. It yields the protein CSATSGQSSGANVLTF.

This clonotype was detected ten times or more. The chain employs TRBV29-1 and TRBJ2-6; D unclear. The germline V and J ends were trimmed by 4 bases and 0 bases, with 4 bases remaining between them. CDR1 is SQVTM, CDR2 ANQGSEA, per germline. The CDR3 length is 13 residues. The CDR3 DNA reads as TGCAGCGTTGCATACTCTGGGGCCAACGTCCTGACTTTC. This codes for CSVAYSGANVLTF.

Note on this clonotype: A much bigger clone sits one base away, suggesting this may be a read error. The rearrangement uses TRBV10-3 and TRBJ2-7; D remains unclear. There are 13 residues in the CDR3. Germline-derived CDR1 and CDR2 are ENHRY and SYGVKD. The CDR3 spells CVTASEPSYEQYF. In DNA form, the CDR3 reads TGTGTCACCGCGAGCGAACCCTCCTACGAGCAGTACTTC.

This clonotype occurred many times. V and J are TRBV18 and TRBJ2-3; D uncertain. Looked up from germline, CDR1 is KGHSH and CDR2 is LQKENI. The CDR3 length is 13 residues. V was pared by 0 bases and J by 5 bases, with 6 bases between. The CDR3 is CASSPPMGDTQYF. In DNA, the CDR3 is TGTGCCAGCTCACCACCTATGGGAGATACGCAGTATTTT.

This clonotype was seen many times. This rearrangement joins TRBV15 to TRBJ2-2, with 8 bases matching TRBD2. This CDR3 spans 14 amino acids. Trimming removed 5 bases from V and 6 bases from J; junction bases left unmatched: 5. Looked up from germline, CDR1 is LNHNV and CDR2 is YYDKDF (reference sequence). In DNA form, the CDR3 reads TGTGCCACCAGCTTACGGACTAGCTCCGGGGAGCTGTTTTTT. Its protein product is CATSLRTSSGELFF.

The CDR3 protein is CASSYASTGLTYEQYF. Written as DNA, the CDR3 is TGTGCCAGCAGTTACGCATCCACGGGGCTTACCTACGAGCAGTACTTC. The V call is TRBV6-2 or TRBV6-3, the J call TRBJ2-7; D is tentatively TRBD1 or TRBD2 (5 bases each). CDR3 length equals 16 residues. V dropped 2 bases and J dropped 2 bases, with 16 bases sitting between them. Germline CDR1 and CDR2: MNHEY and SVGEGT.

The chain recombines TRBV5-1 with TRBJ1-1, with D perhaps TRBD1 (6 bases). Germline V gene sequence: CDR1 SGHRS, CDR2 YFSETQ. The V gene lost 3 bases and the J gene lost 5 bases, with 17 bases spanning the gap. This CDR3 is built from 15 residues. The DNA for the CDR3 is TGCGCCAGCAGCTCGACAGGACTCAGTGGAACTGAAGCTTTCTTT. Its translation: CASSSTGLSGTEAFF. The full variable domain, in which reference TRBV5-1 and TRBJ1-1 provide the parts outside the CDR3, is KAGVTQTPRYLIKTRGQQVTLSCSPISGHRSVSWYQQTPGQGLQFLFEYFSETQRNKGNFPGRFSGRQFSNSRSEMNVSTLELGDSALYLCASSSTGLSGTEAFFGQGTRLTVV.

This clonotype has at least ten counts. J is TRBJ1-2 and V is TRBV10-3; a possible D gene is TRBD1 (6 bases). The CDR3 is 16 residues long. V lost 0 bases, J lost 8 bases, and 19 bases lay in between. Germline V gene data show CDR1 as ENHRY and CDR2 as SYGVKD. The CDR3 DNA reads as TGTGCCATCAGTGAGTCCAGGGGAGGGGAGTCGAGCGGCTACACCTTC. This codes for CAISESRGGESSGYTF.

The table lists this clonotype with many counts. The chain is built from TRBV28 and TRBJ2-1; 15 nucleotides agree with TRBD2. Germline CDR1 reads MDHEN; CDR2 reads SYDVKM. The CDR3 contains 16 residues. V was pared by 6 bases and J by 9 bases, with 9 bases of the junction left unmatched. The CDR3 DNA sequence: TGTGCCAGCAGCCCTGCCGGGACTAGCGGGAGGAGTGAGCAGTTCTTC. Its protein product is CASSPAGTSGRSEQFF.

This clonotype has a handful of counts. The chain employs TRBV20-1 and TRBJ1-2; TRBD1 matches at 7 bases. Germline V CDR1 and CDR2: DFQATT, SNEGSKA (reference sequence). The CDR3 length is 16 residues. With 5 bases clipped from V and 7 bases from J, the junction kept 19 bases outside the gene matches. CDR3 amino acids: CSAPVRTGPTQGGYTF. In DNA, the CDR3 is TGCAGTGCTCCCGTAAGGACAGGACCTACACAGGGTGGCTACACCTTC.

In this sample, this clonotype turned up many times. CDR3 DNA: TGTGCCAGTAGTATGGGCCCAAGGGGCGAGCAGTACTTC. The encoded protein is CASSMGPRGEQYF. This chain links TRBV19 with TRBJ2-7; TRBD1 is a possible D gene (5 bases). Germline V CDR1 and CDR2: LNHDA, SQIVND (reference sequence). The CDR3 sequence is 13 residues long. V gave up 3 bases and J gave up 6 bases, with 12 bases separating them.

This clonotype was observed many times. The V and J genes are TRBV7-8 and TRBJ1-2; D gene ambiguous. This CDR3 has 15 amino acids. Deletions cut 0 bases from V and 4 bases from J, with 12 bases between. Germline lookup yields CDR1 SGHVS and CDR2 FQNEAQ. The CDR3 region has the DNA TGTGCCAGCAGCTTAGCAGGAATTCGGAGCTATGGCTACACCTTC. This gives the protein CASSLAGIRSYGYTF. The full variable domain, rest sourced from reference TRBV7-8 and TRBJ1-2, is GAGVSQSPRYKVAKRGQDVALRCDPISGHVSLFWYQQALGQGPEFLTYFQNEAQLDKSGLPSDRFFAERPEGSVSTLKIQRTQQEDSAVYLCASSLAGIRSYGYTFGSGTRLTVV.

This clonotype turned up a few times. Here the CDR3 DNA reads TGTGCCAGCCGCGAGGCGCGGTCTGGAAACACCATATATTTT. Translating gives CASREARSGNTIYF. The chain combines TRBV7-9 with TRBJ1-3, with D unresolved. Deletions cut 8 bases from V and 1 base from J, with 12 bases between. This CDR3 contains 14 residues. CDR1 and CDR2 from the germline V gene are SEHNR and FQNEAQ (reference sequence).